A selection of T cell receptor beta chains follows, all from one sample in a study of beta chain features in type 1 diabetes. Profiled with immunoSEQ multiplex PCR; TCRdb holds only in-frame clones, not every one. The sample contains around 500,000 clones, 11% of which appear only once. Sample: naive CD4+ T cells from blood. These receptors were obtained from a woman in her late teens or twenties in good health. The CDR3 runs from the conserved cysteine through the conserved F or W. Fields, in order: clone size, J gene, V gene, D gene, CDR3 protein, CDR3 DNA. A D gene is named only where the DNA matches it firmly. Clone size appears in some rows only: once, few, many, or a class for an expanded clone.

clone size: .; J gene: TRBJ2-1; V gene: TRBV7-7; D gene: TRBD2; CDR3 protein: CASSPGTSGVDEQFF; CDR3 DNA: TGTGCCAGCAGCCCAGGGACTAGCGGGGTGGATGAGCAGTTCTTC
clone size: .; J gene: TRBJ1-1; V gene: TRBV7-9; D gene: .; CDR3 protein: CASSLVGRSLGAFF; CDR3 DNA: TGTGCCAGCAGCTTAGTCGGGAGATCCCTAGGAGCTTTCTTT
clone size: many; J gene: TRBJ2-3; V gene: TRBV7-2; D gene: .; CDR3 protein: CASSSSLADTQYF; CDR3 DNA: TGTGCCAGCAGCTCCTCATTGGCAGATACGCAGTATTTT
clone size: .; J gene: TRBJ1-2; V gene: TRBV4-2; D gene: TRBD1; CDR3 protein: CASSYWTGEEGYTF; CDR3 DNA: TGTGCCAGCAGCTATTGGACAGGGGAAGAGGGCTACACCTTC
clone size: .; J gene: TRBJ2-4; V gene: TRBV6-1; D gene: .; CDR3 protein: CASSDWGANGDIQYF; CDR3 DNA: TGTGCCAGCAGTGATTGGGGGGCCAATGGGGACATTCAGTACTTC
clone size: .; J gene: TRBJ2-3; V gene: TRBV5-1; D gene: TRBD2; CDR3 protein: CASSLTSATDTQYF; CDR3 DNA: TGCGCCAGCAGTTTGACTAGCGCCACAGATACGCAGTATTTT
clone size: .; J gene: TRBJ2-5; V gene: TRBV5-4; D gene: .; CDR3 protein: CASSSYYQETQYF; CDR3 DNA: TGTGCCAGCAGCTCGTACTACCAAGAGACCCAGTACTTC
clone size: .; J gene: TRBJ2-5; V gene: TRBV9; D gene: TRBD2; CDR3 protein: CASSVRAGDETQYF; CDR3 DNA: TGTGCCAGCAGCGTTAGGGCGGGGGATGAGACCCAGTACTTC
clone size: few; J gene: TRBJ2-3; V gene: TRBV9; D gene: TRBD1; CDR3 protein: CASSVGGGAWADTQYF; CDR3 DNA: TGTGCCAGCAGCGTAGGAGGGGGCGCTTGGGCAGATACGCAGTATTTT
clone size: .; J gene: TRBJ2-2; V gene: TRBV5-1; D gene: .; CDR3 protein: CASSLSETNTGELFF; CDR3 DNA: TGCGCCAGCAGCTTATCGGAAACGAACACCGGGGAGCTGTTTTTT